This TCR beta chain was captured by sequencing in a study of CD8 T cells in ankylosing spondylitis. Libraries for TCR beta were made by quantitative 5'-RACE with molecular barcodes. TCRdb analysed the 5' RACE reads with MiXCR anew, one entry per CDR3 protein. The sample lists hundreds of thousands of distinct CDR3 sequences, 12% seen once, with more than 0.5% in the top ten. Comments on this clonotype: The antigen is not known.

The CDR3 covers 16 residues. Trimming cost V 1 base and J 4 bases; bases outside gene matches: 3. The germline CDR1 and CDR2 sequences are MNHEY and SVGAGI. General study results and limits: It appeared that ankylosing spondylitis blood was characterized by a TCR beta motif of under ten highly homologous variants.

The chain is built from TRBV6-5 and TRBJ1-4; 10 nucleotides match TRBD1. The sequence was collected from a male donor with ankylosing spondylitis. The source material was blood, either unsorted or a sorted T cell fraction (not recorded which). DNA for the CDR3: TGTGCCAGCAGTTACTTGAGGACAGGGGGTAATGAAAAACTGTTTTTT. This sequence encodes CASSYLRTGGNEKLFF.